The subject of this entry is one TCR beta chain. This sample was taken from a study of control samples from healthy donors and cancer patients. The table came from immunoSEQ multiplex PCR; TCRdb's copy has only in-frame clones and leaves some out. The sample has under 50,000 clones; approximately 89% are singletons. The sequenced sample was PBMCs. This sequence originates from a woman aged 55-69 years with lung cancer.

The CDR3 DNA reads TGTGCCAGCAGCCCCCATTCGGAAGGACAAGAGACCCAGTACTTC. It encodes CASSPHSEGQETQYF. The rearrangement uses TRBV9 and TRBJ2-5, with D unclear. The CDR3 is made up of 15 amino acids. V dropped 4 bases and J dropped 2 bases, with 15 bases sitting between them. Per germline, CDR1 SGDLS and CDR2 YYNGEE. Full variable domain (rest looked up from reference TRBV9 and TRBJ2-5): DSGVTQTPKHLITATGQRVTLRCSPRSGDLSVYWYQQSLDQGLQFLIQYYNGEERAKGNILERFSAQQFPDLHSELNLSSLELGDSALYFCASSPHSEGQETQYFGPGTRLLVL.